This T cell receptor beta chain was documented in a study of identical twins. The study's findings and limits: Sharing of beta out-of-frame sequences by twins showed a weaker excess. Out-of-frame sharing of TCR alpha in monozygotic twins was underestimated by models.

Germline CDR1 is LGHDT and CDR2 is YNNKEL (reference sequence). The CDR3 length is 17 residues. V shed 5 bases and J 1 base; nucleotides not matched to a gene: 11. This clonotype has at least ten counts. Its antigen is as yet unknown. Each CDR3 protein gets one entry after TCRdb re-called the 5' RACE reads with MiXCR. The repertoire holds about 240,000 distinct CDR3 sequences, with 10% as singletons. The sequenced sample was memory T cells sorted from blood. The source is a man over 45 in good health. This sequence joins TRBV3-1 and TRBJ2-3; 8 bases fit TRBD2. Here the CDR3 DNA reads TGTGCCAGCAGCTATACAAGTGCGGGGGGCGGCACAGATACGCAGTATTTT. It specifies CASSYTSAGGGTDTQYF.